The rows below give T cell receptor beta chains drawn from one sample of a study of T cells in localized non-small cell lung cancer. This table comes from immunoSEQ multiplex PCR, and its TCRdb copy is limited to in-frame clones, with some not included. This table holds fewer than 50,000 clones, roughly 83% found once. Sequenced here: PBMCs, sampled before any cancer treatment. The receptors derive from a man aged 40 to 75 with stage II lung adenocarcinoma. Both conserved end residues are part of each CDR3. Fields, in order: CDR3 DNA, CDR3 protein, J gene, V gene, clone size, D gene. D genes are given only for firm matches. The listing skips clone size in some rows; elsewhere it reads once, few, many or a size class.

TGCGCCAGCAGCCAAGACGGGGTTAACTATGGCTACACCTTC CASSQDGVNYGYTF TRBJ1-2 TRBV4-1 - -
TGTGCCAGCAGCCAAGAGAAGTCACCTTACAATGAGCAGTTCTTC CASSQEKSPYNEQFF TRBJ2-1 TRBV4-2 - -
TGTGCCAGCAGCTCCGGGAGGTGGGGGAGGAATGAGCAGTTCTTC CASSSGRWGRNEQFF TRBJ2-1 TRBV7-2 once TRBD2
TGTGCCAGCAGCTTCCATCTCGTCTGGGACGACTATGGCTACACCTTC CASSFHLVWDDYGYTF TRBJ1-2 TRBV5-4 - -
TGTGCCAGCAGCCAAGATCACGGTAGTTCTTGGGAGGACGAGCAGTACTTC CASSQDHGSSWEDEQYF TRBJ2-7 TRBV4-2 - -
TGTGCCTGGAGTCAGATGTGGGGGGACACTGAAGCTTTCTTT CAWSQMWGDTEAFF TRBJ1-1 TRBV30 - -
TGTGCCAGCAGCTTAGCGCATGGCACAGATACGCAGTATTTT CASSLAHGTDTQYF TRBJ2-3 TRBV7-2 - -
TGTGCCAGCAGCATAGGGCTAGGCGAATCAGATACGCAGTATTTT CASSIGLGESDTQYF TRBJ2-3 TRBV11-3 - -
TGCGCCAGCAGCCTCGCCCTCGGGGACTCTGGAAACACCATATATTTT CASSLALGDSGNTIYF TRBJ1-3 TRBV5-1 - -
TGTGCCAGCAGCCCATGGGCCCGGAACACCGGGGAGCTGTTTTTT CASSPWARNTGELFF TRBJ2-2 TRBV7-2 - -
TGTGCTAGTGGAGCCGGGGACCGCACAGATACGCAGTATTTT CASGAGDRTDTQYF TRBJ2-3 TRBV12-5 - -
TGTGCCATCAGTCGGGACACCTACGAGCAGTACTTC CAISRDTYEQYF TRBJ2-7 TRBV10-3 - -
TGTGCCAGCAGTTACACCAGGACAGCTAATTCACCCCTCCACTTT CASSYTRTANSPLHF TRBJ1-6 TRBV6-5 - -
TGTGCCAGCAGTTTCTCCGGGAGCCACGAGCAGTACTTC CASSFSGSHEQYF TRBJ2-7 TRBV28 - -
TGTGCCAGCAGTGTGGGACAGGCGAACACCGGGGAGCTGTTTTTT CASSVGQANTGELFF TRBJ2-2 TRBV6-6 - TRBD1
TGTGCCTGGAGTCTCAGTCAGAACACTGAAGCTTTCTTT CAWSLSQNTEAFF TRBJ1-1 TRBV30 few -